Following are 9 T cell receptor beta chains from one sample sequenced in a study of T cells in Graves' hyperthyroidism and ophthalmopathy. Amplified TCR beta CDR3 regions came from RNA transcripts. A first-round RT-PCR of the TCR CDR3 used the HTBI primer set. Via MiXCR, TCRdb re-called the multiplex PCR reads, giving one row per CDR3 protein. The table lists 700,000 or so distinct CDR3 sequences, 14% of them singletons. The sequencing input was blood. The source is a woman in her fifties or sixties with Graves' ophthalmopathy.

The V and J genes are TRBV19 and TRBJ1-2, with D possibly TRBD1 on 6 matching bases. The CDR3 spans 12 residues. CDR1 LNHDA and CDR2 SQIVND come from the germline V gene (reference sequence). V was cut by 6 bases and J by 4 bases, with 9 bases left in between. CDR3 residues: CASRHRAYGYTF. CDR3 in DNA: TGTGCCAGTAGACACAGGGCCTATGGCTACACCTTC.

This clonotype was detected many times. V and J are TRBV15 and TRBJ1-1; unclear D gene. CDR3 length equals 15 residues. The V gene's germline CDR1 is LNHNV and CDR2 YYDKDF (reference sequence). V dropped 0 bases and J dropped 0 bases, with 8 bases sitting between them. CDR3 sequence: CATSRDLGMNTEAFF. As DNA, the CDR3 is TGTGCCACCAGCAGAGATCTGGGCATGAACACTGAAGCTTTCTTT.

This clonotype was seen ten or more times. The V call is TRBV6-1, the J call TRBJ2-7; TRBD2 aligns across 11 bases. The CDR3 contains 15 residues. Losses at the gene ends were 4 bases for V and 2 bases for J; bases not matched to a gene: 4. In germline, CDR1 is MNHNS, CDR2 SASEGT. The CDR3 DNA sequence: TGTGCCAGCAGTGTTAGCGGGAGGGCTCCCTACGAGCAGTACTTC. Encoded protein: CASSVSGRAPYEQYF.

The chain uses TRBV20-1 and TRBJ1-2; a possible D gene is TRBD1 (5 bases). Looked up from germline, CDR1 is DFQATT and CDR2 is SNEGSKA (reference sequence). The CDR3 covers 12 residues. V shed 4 bases and J shed 7 bases, with 13 bases lying between them. This CDR3 is CSAMRGSGGYTF. DNA of the CDR3: TGCAGTGCTATGAGGGGCTCGGGTGGCTACACCTTC.

This clonotype was counted only a few times. The genes are TRBV24-1 and TRBJ2-1, with 7 nucleotides matching TRBD2. With 4 bases clipped from V and 2 bases from J, the junction kept 7 bases outside the gene matches. The CDR3 runs 16 residues. Germline assignment: CDR1 KGHDR and CDR2 SFDVKD. The CDR3 region is CATSDPTAGTYNEQFF. Here the CDR3 DNA reads TGTGCCACCAGTGACCCTACAGCGGGGACCTACAATGAGCAGTTCTTC.

This clonotype showed up just once. This sequence joins TRBV15 and TRBJ2-1; 14 bases fit TRBD2. V was clipped by 2 bases and J by 9 bases; unmatched bases: 6. Germline V lookup: CDR1 LNHNV, CDR2 YYDKDF (reference sequence). This CDR3 has 16 amino acids. CDR3: CATSRQPGLAGVEQFF. For the CDR3, the DNA is TGTGCCACCAGCAGACAACCGGGACTAGCGGGAGTTGAGCAGTTCTTC.

A few counts support this clonotype. The gene calls are TRBV5-1 and TRBJ2-7; 7 bases match TRBD1. CDR3 length equals 15 residues. V lost 3 bases and J lost 1; bases outside the gene matches: 7. Germline V gene data show CDR1 as SGHRS and CDR2 as YFSETQ. The CDR3 DNA is TGCGCCAGCAGCTGGGGAACAGGGGCGTCCTACGAGCAGTACTTC. Residues: CASSWGTGASYEQYF.

This clonotype was seen many times. The chain employs TRBV15 and TRBJ2-3, with D maybe TRBD2 (6 bases). The germline V gene encodes CDR1 LNHNV and CDR2 YYDKDF (reference sequence). V lost 0 bases to trimming and J lost 3 bases, with 25 bases between them. The CDR3 is made up of 20 amino acids. The CDR3 DNA reads TGTGCCACCAGCAGAGATTTCTTGGGGTTGGCGACTAGTGGTACAGATACGCAGTATTTT. It is translated as CATSRDFLGLATSGTDTQYF.

The table lists this clonotype with many counts. The J gene is TRBJ2-7, the V gene TRBV7-9; 9 nucleotides match TRBD2. CDR3 size: 14 residues. Per germline, CDR1 SEHNR and CDR2 FQNEAQ (reference sequence). V lost 0 bases, J lost 5 bases, and 2 bases stayed unmatched. CDR3 coding DNA: TGTGCCAGCAGCTTAGCACTAGCGGGTAACGAGCAGTACTTC. Protein sequence: CASSLALAGNEQYF.